The T cell receptor beta chain described here comes from a study of CD8 T cells in Susac syndrome. The germline V gene encodes CDR1 SQVTM and CDR2 ANQGSEA. The CDR3 contains 12 residues. The ends lost 6 bases at V and 6 bases at J; junction bases unmatched: 2. With random hexamers, roughly 0.5 to 1 ug RNA was reverse transcribed. TCRdb redid the calling of the immunoSEQ multiplex PCR reads with MiXCR, one entry per CDR3 protein. Found here are about 300,000 distinct CDR3 sequences, roughly nine tenths of them singletons; the top ten hold more than 0.06%. The sample comprised CD4+ T cells from PBMCs. The receptor's source is a human donor with multiple sclerosis. The chain joins TRBV29-1 to TRBJ2-2; 9 bases agree with TRBD2. Here the CDR3 reads CSVREGPGELFF. CDR3 nucleotide sequence: TGCAGCGTGCGGGAGGGCCCCGGGGAGCTGTTTTTT.